This T cell receptor (beta chain) was sequenced in a study of blood T cell repertoires in COVID-19. The wider study: There were acute and convalescent COVID-19 samples, and they came from the United States, Italy and Spain. Nucleic acid was either cDNA or gDNA, and it came from T cells, B-cell-depleted T cells, or PBMCs.

How the authors handled the data: Reference gene primers were amplified, and this amplification served to estimate nucleated cell counts. Using immunoSEQ multiplex PCR, the repertoire was profiled, and TCRdb retains in-frame clones only, with some absent. The V and J calls and clone size come from that table; D and trimming were worked out from the DNA. The table has about 380,000 clones, about four fifths seen once. The sample consisted of peripheral blood. The TCR sequence derives from a human donor with acute or convalescent COVID-19. The donor label of this sample is uncertain.

CDR3 amino acids: CASSLPTGTTNEKLFF. CDR3 nucleotide sequence: TGTGCCAGCAGCTTACCCACCGGGACAACTAATGAAAAACTGTTTTTT. The chain links TRBV5-5 to TRBJ1-4; D is unresolved. The germline CDR1 and CDR2 sequences are SGHKS and YYEKEE (reference sequence). The CDR3 totals 16 residues. The ends were cut back, 2 bases at V and 0 bases at J, with 11 bases in the middle.